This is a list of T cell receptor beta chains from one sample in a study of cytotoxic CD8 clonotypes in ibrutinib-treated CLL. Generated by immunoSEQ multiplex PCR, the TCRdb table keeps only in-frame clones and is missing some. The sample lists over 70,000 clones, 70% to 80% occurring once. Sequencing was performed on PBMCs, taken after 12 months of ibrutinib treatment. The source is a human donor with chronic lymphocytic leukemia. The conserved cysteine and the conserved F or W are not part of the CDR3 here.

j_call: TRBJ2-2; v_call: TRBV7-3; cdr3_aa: ASSFTGSGELF
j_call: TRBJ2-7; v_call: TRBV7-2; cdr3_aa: ASSLEGGGYYEQY
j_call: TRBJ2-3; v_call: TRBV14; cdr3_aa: ASSLQGRQY
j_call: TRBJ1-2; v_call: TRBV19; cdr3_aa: ASTDSGVYGYT
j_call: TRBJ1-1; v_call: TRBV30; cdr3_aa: AWRWGMNTEAF
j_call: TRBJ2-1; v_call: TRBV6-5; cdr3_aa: ASSRGTGPYNEQF
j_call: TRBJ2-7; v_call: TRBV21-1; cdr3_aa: ASRTWPYSGGPSSYEQY
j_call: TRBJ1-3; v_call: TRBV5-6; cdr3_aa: ASRPRGGVGNTIY
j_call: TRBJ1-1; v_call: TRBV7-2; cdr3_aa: ASSVQGEDTEAF
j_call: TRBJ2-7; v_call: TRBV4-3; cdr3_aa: ASSQEAGGPGGEQY
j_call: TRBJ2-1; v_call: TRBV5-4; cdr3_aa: ASSFDRGDEQF
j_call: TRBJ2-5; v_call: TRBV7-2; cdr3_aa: ASSQGLAGVGETQY
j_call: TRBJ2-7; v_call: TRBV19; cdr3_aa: ASSMYQAPYEQY
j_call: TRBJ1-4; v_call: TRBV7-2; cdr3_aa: ASSSQGSGGEKLF
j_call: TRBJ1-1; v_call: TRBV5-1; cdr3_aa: ASSVGWPPEAF
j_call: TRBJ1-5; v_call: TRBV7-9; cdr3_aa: ASSPRTGDGPQH
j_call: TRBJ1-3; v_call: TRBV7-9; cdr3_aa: ASSSTVGNTIY
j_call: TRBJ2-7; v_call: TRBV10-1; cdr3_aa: ASSESGLTTLLEQY
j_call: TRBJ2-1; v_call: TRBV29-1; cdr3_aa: SAGLAGGSNEQF
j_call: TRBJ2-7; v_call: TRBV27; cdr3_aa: ASSLGTGIEQY
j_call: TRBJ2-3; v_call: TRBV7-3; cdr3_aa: ASSLTWGEGAWY
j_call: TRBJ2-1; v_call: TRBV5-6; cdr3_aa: ASSLWLGLAGGNEQF
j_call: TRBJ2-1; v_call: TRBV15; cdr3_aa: ATAERGDHNEQF
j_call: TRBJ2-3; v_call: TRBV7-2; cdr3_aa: ASSAGLAGDTQY
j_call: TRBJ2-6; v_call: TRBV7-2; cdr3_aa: ASSLGFSGANVLT
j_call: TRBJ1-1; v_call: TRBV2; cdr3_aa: ASRRGSVNTEAF
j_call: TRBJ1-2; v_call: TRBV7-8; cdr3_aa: ASSPGGDYGYT
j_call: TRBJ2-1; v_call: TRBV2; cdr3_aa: ASSVEALASVDEQF
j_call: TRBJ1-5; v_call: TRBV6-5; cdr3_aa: ASSYSTWVAPQH
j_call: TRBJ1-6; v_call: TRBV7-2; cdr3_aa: ASSLATGFNSPLH
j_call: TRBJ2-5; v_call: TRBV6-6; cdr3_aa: ASSTPGTQETQY
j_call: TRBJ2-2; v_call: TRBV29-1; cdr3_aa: SVGGGNGGELF
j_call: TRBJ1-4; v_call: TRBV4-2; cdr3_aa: ASSQVAGLNEKLF
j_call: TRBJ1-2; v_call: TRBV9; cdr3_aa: ASRGGGYT
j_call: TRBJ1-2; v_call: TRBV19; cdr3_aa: ASSLGPPRGYT